This T cell receptor (beta chain) is from a study of early T cells in non-severe SARS-CoV-2 infection. Looking at the study overall: Chains stayed unpaired after sequencing of bulk RNA from unsorted whole blood.

A word on this clonotype: The antigen is not known.

V gave up 5 bases and J gave up 2 bases, with 14 bases separating them. The CDR3 extends over 15 amino acids. Points from the study as a whole: Matching results from VDJdb favored anti-spike CD8 responses, leaving private and CD4 specificities undetected.

As part of library construction, unique molecular identifiers were attached to individual cDNA molecules. TCRdb used MiXCR to reprocess the 5' RACE reads, holding one entry per CDR3 protein. The repertoire has about 59,000 distinct CDR3 sequences, under 15% of them found once; the top ten carry around a tenth. The sequences come from whole blood, collected at baseline. The sequence was collected from an adult who was a healthcare worker with PCR-confirmed SARS-CoV-2 infection or an uninfected control (not recorded which). This sequence joins TRBV12-3 or TRBV12-4 and TRBJ2-3, with D maybe TRBD1 (5 bases). The DNA of the CDR3 is TGTGCCAGCAGTCCAGGGCTCCTCCACACAGATACGCAGTATTTT. It yields the protein CASSPGLLHTDTQYF.